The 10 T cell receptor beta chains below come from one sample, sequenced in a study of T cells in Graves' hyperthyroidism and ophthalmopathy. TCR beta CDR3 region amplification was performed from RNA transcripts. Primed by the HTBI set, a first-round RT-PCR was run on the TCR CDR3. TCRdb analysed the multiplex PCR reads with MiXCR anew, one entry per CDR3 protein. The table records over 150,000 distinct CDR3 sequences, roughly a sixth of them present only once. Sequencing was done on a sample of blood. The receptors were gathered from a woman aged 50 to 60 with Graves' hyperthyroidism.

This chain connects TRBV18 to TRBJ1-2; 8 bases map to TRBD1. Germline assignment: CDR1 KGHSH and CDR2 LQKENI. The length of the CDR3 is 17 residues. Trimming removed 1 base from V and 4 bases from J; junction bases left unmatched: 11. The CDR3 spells CASSPQRTGWEAYGYTF. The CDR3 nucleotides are TGTGCCAGCTCACCACAGAGGACAGGGTGGGAGGCCTATGGCTACACCTTC. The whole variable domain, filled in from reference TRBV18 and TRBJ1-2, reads NAGVMQNPRHLVRRRGQEARLRCSPMKGHSHVYWYRQLPEEGLKFMVYLQKENIIDESGMPKERFSAEFPKEGPSILRIQQVVRGDSAAYFCASSPQRTGWEAYGYTFGSGTRLTVV.

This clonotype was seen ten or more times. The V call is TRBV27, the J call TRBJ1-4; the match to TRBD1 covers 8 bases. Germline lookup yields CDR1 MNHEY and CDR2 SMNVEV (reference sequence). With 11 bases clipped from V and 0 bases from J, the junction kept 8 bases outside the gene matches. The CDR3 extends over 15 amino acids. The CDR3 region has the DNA TGTGCCGTCCGGCAGGGGGCTGCAACTAATGAAAAACTGTTTTTT. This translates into CAVRQGAATNEKLFF.

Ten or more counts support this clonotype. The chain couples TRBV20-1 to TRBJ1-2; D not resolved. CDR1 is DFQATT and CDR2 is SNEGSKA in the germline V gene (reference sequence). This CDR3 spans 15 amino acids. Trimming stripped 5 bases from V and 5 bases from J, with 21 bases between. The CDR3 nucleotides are TGCAGTGCTCGGCCCTTATCCTCCCGACCTTATGGCTACACCTTC. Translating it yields CSARPLSSRPYGYTF.

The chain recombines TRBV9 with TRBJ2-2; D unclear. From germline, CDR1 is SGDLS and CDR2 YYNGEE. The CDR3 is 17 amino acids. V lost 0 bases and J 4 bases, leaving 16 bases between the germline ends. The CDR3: CASSVVPLDGGTGELFF. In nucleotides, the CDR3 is TGTGCCAGCAGCGTAGTTCCGTTAGATGGTGGCACCGGGGAGCTGTTTTTT.

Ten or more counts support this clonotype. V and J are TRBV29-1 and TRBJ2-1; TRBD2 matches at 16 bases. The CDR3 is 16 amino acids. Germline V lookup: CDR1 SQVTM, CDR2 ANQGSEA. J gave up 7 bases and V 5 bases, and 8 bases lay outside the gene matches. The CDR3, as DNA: TGCAGCGTTCAGGGACTAGCGGGAGGGGCCGTGAATGAGCAGTTCTTC. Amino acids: CSVQGLAGGAVNEQFF.

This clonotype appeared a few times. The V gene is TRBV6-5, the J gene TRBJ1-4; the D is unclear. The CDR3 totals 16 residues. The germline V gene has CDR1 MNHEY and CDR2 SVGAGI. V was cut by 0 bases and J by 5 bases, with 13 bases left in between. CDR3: CASSYSMVDVNEKLFF. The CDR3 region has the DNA TGTGCCAGCAGTTACTCGATGGTAGACGTGAATGAAAAACTGTTTTTT.

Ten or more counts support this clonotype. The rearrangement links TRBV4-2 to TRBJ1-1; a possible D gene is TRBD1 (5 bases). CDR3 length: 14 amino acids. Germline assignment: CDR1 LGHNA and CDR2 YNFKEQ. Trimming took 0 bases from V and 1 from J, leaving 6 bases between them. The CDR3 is CASSQDRANTEAFF. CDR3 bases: TGTGCCAGCAGCCAAGACAGGGCGAACACTGAAGCTTTCTTT.

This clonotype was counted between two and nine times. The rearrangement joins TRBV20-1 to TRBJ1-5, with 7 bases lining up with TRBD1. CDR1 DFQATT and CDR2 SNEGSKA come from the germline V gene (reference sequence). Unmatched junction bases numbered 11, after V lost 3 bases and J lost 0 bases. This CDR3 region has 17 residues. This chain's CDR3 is CSASPGQVTYSNQPQHF. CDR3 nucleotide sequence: TGCAGTGCTAGTCCCGGACAGGTGACATATAGCAATCAGCCCCAGCATTTT.

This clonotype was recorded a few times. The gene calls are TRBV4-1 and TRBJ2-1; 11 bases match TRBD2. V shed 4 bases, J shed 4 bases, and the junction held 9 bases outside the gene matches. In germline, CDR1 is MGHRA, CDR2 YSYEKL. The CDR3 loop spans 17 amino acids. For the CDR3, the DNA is TGCGCCAGCAGCCTCGGAACGATAGCGGGAGGGTACAATGAGCAGTTCTTC. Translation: CASSLGTIAGGYNEQFF.

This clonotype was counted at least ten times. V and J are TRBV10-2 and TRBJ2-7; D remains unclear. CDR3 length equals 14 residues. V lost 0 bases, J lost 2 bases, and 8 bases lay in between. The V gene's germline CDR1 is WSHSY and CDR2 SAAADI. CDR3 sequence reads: CASSESPGPYEQYF. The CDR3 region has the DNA TGCGCCAGCAGTGAGTCCCCTGGACCCTACGAGCAGTACTTC.